This T cell receptor beta chain was found in a study of blood T cell repertoires in COVID-19. The data were produced by immunoSEQ multiplex PCR, yet TCRdb's version contains in-frame clones alone and is incomplete. The table has some 390,000 clones, around 92% seen once. Germline CDR1 is SNHLY and CDR2 is FYNNEI. This CDR3 is 13 amino acids long. V was pared by 4 bases and J by 4 bases, with 10 bases between. Recruits, aged roughly 18 to 95 years, lived in 24 US areas. Recovery meant two consecutive negative NP/OP PCR tests, professional clearance, or resolved symptoms. Sequencing was carried out using PBMCs or T cells enriched from blood (not recorded which). The J gene is TRBJ1-2, the V gene TRBV2; D unresolved. The TCR originated in a woman aged 25 to 45 who had recovered from COVID-19. DNA for the CDR3: TGTGCCAGCAGTGCTGAGTTTACCTATGGCTACACCTTC. Amino acid sequence: CASSAEFTYGYTF.